This T cell receptor (beta chain) was sequenced for a study of control samples from healthy donors and cancer patients. Measured with immunoSEQ multiplex PCR; TCRdb has only the in-frame clones, and not every one. The repertoire includes about 110,000 clones, approximately 91% of them detected once, and 7.8% sits in the top ten. The CDR3 is 14 amino acids. V dropped 6 bases and J dropped 4 bases, with 15 bases sitting between them. The germline V gene encodes CDR1 MDHEN and CDR2 SYDVKM. What was sequenced was blood. The chain carries TRBV28 and TRBJ1-1; D unresolved. This receptor was taken from a woman under 30 in good health. CDR3 coding DNA: TGTGCCAGCAGCTATGATTTTGGGCTCACTGAAGCTTTCTTT. As protein: CASSYDFGLTEAFF.